Here is one T cell receptor (beta chain) with its context. This sample was taken from a study of metastatic and nonmetastatic thyroid tumors. There were no patients who had received any treatment before thyroid surgery. CDR3 length: 13 amino acids. The J segment lost 8 bases and the V segment lost 7 bases, leaving 9 bases of the junction unmatched. The V gene's germline CDR1 is LNHDA and CDR2 SQIVND (reference sequence). MiXCR was used by TCRdb to re-call the PCR reads. The sample shows some 13,000 clones, roughly 30% of them seen only once. The receptor's source is a female donor with papillary thyroid cancer or a benign thyroid nodule (not recorded which). Some clones in this sample may be carry-over from other donors' samples. The chain combines TRBV19 with TRBJ1-2; 8 nucleotides match TRBD1. The sample comprised tumor tissue. CDR3 amino acids: CASTGQEFSGYTF. In DNA form, the CDR3 reads TGTGCCAGTACGGGACAGGAATTTAGCGGCTACACCTTC.